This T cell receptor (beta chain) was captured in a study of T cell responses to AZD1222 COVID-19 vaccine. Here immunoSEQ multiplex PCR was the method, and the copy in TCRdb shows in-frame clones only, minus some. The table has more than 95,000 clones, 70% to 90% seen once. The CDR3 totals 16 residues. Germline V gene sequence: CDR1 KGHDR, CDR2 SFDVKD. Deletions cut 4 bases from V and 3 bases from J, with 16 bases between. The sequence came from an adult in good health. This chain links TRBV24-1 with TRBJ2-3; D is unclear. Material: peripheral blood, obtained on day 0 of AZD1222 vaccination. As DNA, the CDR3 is TGTGCCACCAGTGACCCTGCCCCCGAGGCGACAGATACGCAGTATTTT. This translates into CATSDPAPEATDTQYF.